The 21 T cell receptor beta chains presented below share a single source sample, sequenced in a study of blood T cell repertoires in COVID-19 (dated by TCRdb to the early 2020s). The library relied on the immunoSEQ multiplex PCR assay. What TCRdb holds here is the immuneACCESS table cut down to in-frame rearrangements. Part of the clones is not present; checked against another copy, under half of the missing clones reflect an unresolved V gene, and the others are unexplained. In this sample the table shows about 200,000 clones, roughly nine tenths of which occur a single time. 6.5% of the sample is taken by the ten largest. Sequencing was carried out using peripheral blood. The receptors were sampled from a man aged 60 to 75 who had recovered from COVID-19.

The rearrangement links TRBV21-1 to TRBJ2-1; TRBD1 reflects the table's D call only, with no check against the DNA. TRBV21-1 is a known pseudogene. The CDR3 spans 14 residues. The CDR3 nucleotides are TGTGCCAGCAGCAAAAGGGGACAGGGAAATGAGCAGTTCTTC. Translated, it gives CASSKRGQGNEQFF.

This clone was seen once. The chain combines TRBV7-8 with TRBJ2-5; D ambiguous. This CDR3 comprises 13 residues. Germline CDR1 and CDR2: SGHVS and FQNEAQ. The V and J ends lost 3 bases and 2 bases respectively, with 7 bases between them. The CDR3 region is CASSFGKQETQYF. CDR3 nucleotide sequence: TGTGCCAGCAGCTTCGGTAAACAAGAGACCCAGTACTTC.

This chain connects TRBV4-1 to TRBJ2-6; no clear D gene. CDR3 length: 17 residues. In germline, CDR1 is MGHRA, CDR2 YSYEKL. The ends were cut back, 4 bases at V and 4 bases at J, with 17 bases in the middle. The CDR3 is CASSRAGLPAGANVLTF. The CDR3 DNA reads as TGCGCCAGCAGCCGCGCCGGGTTGCCGGCCGGGGCCAACGTCCTGACTTTC.

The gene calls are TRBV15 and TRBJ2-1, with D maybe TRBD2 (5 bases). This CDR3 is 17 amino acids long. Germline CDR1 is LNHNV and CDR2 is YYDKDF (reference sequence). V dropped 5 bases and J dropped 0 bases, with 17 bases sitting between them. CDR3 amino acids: CATSSGSGLSSYNEQFF. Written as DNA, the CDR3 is TGTGCCACCAGCTCCGGGTCGGGATTGAGCTCCTACAATGAGCAGTTCTTC.

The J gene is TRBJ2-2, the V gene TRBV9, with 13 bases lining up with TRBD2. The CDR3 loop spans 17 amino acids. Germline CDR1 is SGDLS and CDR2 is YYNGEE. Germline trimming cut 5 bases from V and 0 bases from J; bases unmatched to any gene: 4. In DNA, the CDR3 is TGTGCCAGCAGTGGGACTAGCGGGAAGGCGAACACCGGGGAGCTGTTTTTT. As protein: CASSGTSGKANTGELFF.

DNA for the CDR3: TGTGCCAGCAGCTTAACTGTAAATCAGCCCCAGCATTTT. Its translation is CASSLTVNQPQHF. This chain joins TRBV7-9 and TRBJ1-5; D is unresolved. Germline loops: CDR1 SEHNR, CDR2 FQNEAQ (reference sequence). CDR3 length: 13 amino acids. The V gene lost 2 bases and the J gene lost 4 bases, with 6 bases spanning the gap.

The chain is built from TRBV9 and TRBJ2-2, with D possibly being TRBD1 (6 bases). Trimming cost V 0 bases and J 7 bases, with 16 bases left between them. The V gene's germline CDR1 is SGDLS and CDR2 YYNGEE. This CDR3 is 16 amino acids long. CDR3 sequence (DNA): TGTGCCAGCAGCGTAGAGGGCAGGGGATTGATCGGGGAGCTGTTTTTT. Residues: CASSVEGRGLIGELFF. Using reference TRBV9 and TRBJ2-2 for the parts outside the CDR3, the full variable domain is DSGVTQTPKHLITATGQRVTLRCSPRSGDLSVYWYQQSLDQGLQFLIQYYNGEERAKGNILERFSAQQFPDLHSELNLSSLELGDSALYFCASSVEGRGLIGELFFGEGSRLTVL.

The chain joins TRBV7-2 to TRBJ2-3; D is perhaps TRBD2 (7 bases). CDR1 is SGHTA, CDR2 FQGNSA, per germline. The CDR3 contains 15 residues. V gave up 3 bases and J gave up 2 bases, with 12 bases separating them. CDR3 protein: CASSFYGGLTDTQYF. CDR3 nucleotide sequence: TGTGCCAGCAGCTTCTACGGGGGGCTCACAGATACGCAGTATTTT.

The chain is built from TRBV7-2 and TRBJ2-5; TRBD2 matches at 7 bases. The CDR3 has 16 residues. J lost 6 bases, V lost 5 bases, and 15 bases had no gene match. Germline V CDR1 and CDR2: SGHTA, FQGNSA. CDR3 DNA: TGTGCCAGCAGCCCCTGGGGTGGGAGGGCCAGTCAGACCCAGTACTTC. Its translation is CASSPWGGRASQTQYF.

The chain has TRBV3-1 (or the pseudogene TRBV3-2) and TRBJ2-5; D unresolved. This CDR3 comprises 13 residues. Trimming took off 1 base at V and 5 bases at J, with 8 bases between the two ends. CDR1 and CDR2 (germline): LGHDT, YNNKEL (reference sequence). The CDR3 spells CASSQGRRETQYF. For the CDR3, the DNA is TGTGCCAGCAGCCAAGGCCGCCGGGAGACCCAGTACTTC.

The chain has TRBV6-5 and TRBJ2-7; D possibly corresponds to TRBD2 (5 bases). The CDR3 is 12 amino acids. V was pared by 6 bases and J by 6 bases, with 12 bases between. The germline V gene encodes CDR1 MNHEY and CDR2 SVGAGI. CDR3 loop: CASSGLRGEQYF. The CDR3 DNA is TGTGCCAGCAGCGGCCTCCGGGGCGAGCAGTACTTC.

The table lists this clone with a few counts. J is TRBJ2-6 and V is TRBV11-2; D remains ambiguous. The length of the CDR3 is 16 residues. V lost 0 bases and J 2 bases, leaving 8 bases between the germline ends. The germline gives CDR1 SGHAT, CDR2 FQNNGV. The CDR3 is CASSLENRAGANVLTF. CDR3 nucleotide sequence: TGTGCCAGCAGCTTAGAGAACCGGGCTGGGGCCAACGTCCTGACTTTC.

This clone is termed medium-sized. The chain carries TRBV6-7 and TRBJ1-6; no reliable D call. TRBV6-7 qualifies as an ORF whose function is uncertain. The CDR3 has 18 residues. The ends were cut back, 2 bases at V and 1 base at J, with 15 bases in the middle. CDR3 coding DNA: TGTGCCAGCAGTTACGAGGCGGGCAGGTGGTCCTATAATTCACCCCTCCACTTT. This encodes CASSYEAGRWSYNSPLHF.

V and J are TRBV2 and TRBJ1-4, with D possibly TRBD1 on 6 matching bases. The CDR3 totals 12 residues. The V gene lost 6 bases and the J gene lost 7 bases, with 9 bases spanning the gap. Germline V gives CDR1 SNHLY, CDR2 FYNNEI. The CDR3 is CASRRGGEKLFF. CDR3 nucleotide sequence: TGTGCCAGCAGGAGGGGGGGTGAAAAACTGTTTTTT.

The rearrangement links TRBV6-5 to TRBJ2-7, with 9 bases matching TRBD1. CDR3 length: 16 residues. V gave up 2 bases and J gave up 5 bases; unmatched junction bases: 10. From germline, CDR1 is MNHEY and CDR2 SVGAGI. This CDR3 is CASSYPQDRGWNEQYF. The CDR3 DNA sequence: TGTGCCAGCAGTTACCCCCAGGACAGGGGATGGAACGAGCAGTACTTC.

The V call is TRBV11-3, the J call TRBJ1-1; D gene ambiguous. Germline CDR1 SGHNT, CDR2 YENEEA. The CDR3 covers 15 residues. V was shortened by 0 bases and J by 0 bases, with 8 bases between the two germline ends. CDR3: CASSLDGRLNTEAFF. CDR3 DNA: TGTGCCAGCAGCTTAGATGGCCGATTGAACACTGAAGCTTTCTTT.

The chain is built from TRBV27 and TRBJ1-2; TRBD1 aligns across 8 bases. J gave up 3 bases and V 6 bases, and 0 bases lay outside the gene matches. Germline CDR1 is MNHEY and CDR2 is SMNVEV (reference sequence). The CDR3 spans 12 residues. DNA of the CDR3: TGTGCCAGCAGGGGACAGGACTATGGCTACACCTTC. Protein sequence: CASRGQDYGYTF.

CDR3 amino acids: CASRQDDRDAGYTF. CDR3 DNA sequence: TGTGCCAGCAGACAGGATGACAGGGATGCCGGCTACACCTTC. The chain links TRBV11-1 to TRBJ1-2; 7 nucleotides agree with TRBD1. Germline-derived CDR1 and CDR2 are SGHAT and FQDESV (reference sequence). Trimming cost V 6 bases and J 8 bases; bases outside gene matches: 12. The CDR3 extends over 14 amino acids.

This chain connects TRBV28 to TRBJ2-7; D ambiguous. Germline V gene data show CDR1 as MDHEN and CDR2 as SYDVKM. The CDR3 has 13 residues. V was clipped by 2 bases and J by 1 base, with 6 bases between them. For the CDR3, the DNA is TGTGCCAGCAGTTTAAGCCCATCCTACGAGCAGTACTTC. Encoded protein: CASSLSPSYEQYF. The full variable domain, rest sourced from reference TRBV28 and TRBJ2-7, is DVKVTQSSRYLVKRTGEKVFLECVQDMDHENMFWYRQDPGLGLRLIYFSYDVKMKEKGDIPEGYSVSREKKERFSLILESASTNQTSMYLCASSLSPSYEQYFGPGTRLTVT.

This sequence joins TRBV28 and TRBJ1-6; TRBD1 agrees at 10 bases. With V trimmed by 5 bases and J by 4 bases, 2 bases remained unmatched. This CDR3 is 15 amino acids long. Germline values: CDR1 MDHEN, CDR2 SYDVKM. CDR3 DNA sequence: TGTGCCAGCAGTGGGGGACAGGGGTATAATTCACCCCTCCACTTT. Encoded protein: CASSGGQGYNSPLHF.

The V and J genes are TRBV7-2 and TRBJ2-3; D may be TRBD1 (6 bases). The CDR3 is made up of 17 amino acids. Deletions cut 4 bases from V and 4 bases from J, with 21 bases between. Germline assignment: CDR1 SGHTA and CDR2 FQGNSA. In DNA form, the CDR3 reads TGTGCCAGCAGCTCCCCGGGGACACCCGTTCTAGCAGATACGCAGTATTTT. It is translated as CASSSPGTPVLADTQYF.